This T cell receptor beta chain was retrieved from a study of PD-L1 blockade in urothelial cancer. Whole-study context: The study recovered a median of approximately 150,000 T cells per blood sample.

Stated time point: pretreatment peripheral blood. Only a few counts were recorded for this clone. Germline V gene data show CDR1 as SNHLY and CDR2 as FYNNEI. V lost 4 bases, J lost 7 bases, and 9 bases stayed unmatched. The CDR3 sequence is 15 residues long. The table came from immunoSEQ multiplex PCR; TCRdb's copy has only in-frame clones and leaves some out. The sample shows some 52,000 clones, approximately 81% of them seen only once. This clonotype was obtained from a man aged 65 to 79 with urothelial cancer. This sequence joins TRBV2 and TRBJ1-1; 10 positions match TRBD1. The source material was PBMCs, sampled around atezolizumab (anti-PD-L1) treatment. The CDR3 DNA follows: TGTGCCAGCAGTGGCAGGGACAGGGGTACTCGTGAAGCTTTCTTT. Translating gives CASSGRDRGTREAFF.